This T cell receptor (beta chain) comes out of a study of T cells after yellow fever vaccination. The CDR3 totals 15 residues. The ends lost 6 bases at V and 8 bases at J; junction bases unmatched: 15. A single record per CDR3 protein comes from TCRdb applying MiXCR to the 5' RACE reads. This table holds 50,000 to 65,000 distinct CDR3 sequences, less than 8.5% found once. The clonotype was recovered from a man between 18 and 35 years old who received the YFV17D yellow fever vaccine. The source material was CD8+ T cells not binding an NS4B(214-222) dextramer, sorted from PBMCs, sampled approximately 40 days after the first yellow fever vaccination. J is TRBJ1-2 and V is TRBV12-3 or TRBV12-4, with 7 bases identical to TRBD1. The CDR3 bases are TGTGCCAGCAGCCCCCGGGACAGCTCTCCTTGGGGCTACACCTTC. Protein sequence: CASSPRDSSPWGYTF.